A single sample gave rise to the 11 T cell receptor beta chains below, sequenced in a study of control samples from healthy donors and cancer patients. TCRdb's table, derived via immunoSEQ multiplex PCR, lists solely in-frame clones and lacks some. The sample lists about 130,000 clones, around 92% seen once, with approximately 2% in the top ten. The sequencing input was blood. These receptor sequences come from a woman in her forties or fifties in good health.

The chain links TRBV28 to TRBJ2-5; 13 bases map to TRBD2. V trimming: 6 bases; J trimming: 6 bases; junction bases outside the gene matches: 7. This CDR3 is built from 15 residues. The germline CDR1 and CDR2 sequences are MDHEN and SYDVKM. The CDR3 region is CASSARTSGSKTQYF. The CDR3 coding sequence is TGTGCCAGCAGCGCACGGACTAGCGGGAGTAAGACCCAGTACTTC.

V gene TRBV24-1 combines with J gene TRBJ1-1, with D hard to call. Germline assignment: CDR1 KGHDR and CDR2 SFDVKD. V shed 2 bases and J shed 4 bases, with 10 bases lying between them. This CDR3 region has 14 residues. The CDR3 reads CATSDSDPGTEAFF. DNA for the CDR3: TGTGCCACCAGTGATTCAGACCCCGGCACTGAAGCTTTCTTT.

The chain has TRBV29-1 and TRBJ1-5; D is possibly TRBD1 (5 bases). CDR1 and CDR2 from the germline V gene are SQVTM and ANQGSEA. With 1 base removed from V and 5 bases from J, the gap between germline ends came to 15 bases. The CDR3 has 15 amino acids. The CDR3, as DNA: TGCAGCGTTGAAGTACGGAACGGGGGGGATCAGCCCCAGCATTTT. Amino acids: CSVEVRNGGDQPQHF.

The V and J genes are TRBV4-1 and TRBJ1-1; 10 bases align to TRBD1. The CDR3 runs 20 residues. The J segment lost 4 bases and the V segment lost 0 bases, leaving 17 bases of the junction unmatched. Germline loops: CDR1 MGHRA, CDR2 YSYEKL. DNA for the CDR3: TGCGCCAGCAGCCAAGATAATACCATGACAGGGGGCCAAGCGGGCACTGAAGCTTTCTTT. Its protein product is CASSQDNTMTGGQAGTEAFF.

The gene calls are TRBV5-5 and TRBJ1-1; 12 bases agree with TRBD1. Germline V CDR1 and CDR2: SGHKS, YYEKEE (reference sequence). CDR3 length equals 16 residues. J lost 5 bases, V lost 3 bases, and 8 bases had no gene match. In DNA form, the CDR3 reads TGTGCCAGCAGCTGGGGGACAGGGGGCACTGGGACTGAAGCTTTCTTT. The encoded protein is CASSWGTGGTGTEAFF.

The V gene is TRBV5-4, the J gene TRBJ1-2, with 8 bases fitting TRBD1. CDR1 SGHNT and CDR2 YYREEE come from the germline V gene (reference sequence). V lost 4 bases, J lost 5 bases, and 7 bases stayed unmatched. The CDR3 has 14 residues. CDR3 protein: CASSANGQGYGYTF. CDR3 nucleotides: TGTGCCAGCAGCGCCAACGGACAGGGTTATGGCTACACCTTC.

CDR3 DNA sequence: TGTGCCAGCAGCCCACAGGGGTACGCTGAAGCTTTCTTT. Its translation is CASSPQGYAEAFF. The chain employs TRBV3-1 (or the pseudogene TRBV3-2) and TRBJ1-1; 7 nucleotides match TRBD1. There are 13 residues in the CDR3. Germline CDR1 reads LGHDT; CDR2 reads YNNKEL (reference sequence). J was trimmed by 6 bases and V by 4 bases; bases with no gene match: 5.

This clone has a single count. The CDR3, as DNA: TGTGCCAGCAGACCGACGGAGGGTCAGCCCCAGCATTTT. Protein sequence: CASRPTEGQPQHF. This chain links TRBV12-3 or TRBV12-4 with TRBJ1-5; D gene uncertain. The CDR3 loop spans 13 amino acids. Deletions cut 6 bases from V and 6 bases from J, with 12 bases between.

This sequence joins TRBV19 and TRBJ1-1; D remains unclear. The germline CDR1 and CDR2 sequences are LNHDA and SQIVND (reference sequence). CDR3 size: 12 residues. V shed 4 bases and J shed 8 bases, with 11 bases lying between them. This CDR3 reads CASSNSRSEAFF. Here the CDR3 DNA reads TGTGCCAGTAGTAACAGTCGGTCCGAAGCTTTCTTT. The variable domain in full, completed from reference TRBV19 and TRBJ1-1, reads DGGITQSPKYLFRKEGQNVTLSCEQNLNHDAMYWYRQDPGQGLRLIYYSQIVNDFQKGDIAEGYSVSREKKESFPLTVTSAQKNPTAFYLCASSNSRSEAFFGQGTRLTVV.

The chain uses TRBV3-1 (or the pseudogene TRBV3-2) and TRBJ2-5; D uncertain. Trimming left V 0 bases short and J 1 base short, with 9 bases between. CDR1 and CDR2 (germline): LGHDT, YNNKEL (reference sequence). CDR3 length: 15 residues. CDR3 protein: CASSQDPSLQETQYF. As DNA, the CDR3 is TGTGCCAGCAGCCAAGATCCCAGCCTCCAAGAGACCCAGTACTTC.

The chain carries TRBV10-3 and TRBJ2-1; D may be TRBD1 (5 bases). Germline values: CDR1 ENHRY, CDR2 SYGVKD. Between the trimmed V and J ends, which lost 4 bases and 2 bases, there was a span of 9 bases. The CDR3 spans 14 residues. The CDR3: CAISGQTPYNEQFF. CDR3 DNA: TGTGCCATCAGTGGACAGACCCCCTACAATGAGCAGTTCTTC.